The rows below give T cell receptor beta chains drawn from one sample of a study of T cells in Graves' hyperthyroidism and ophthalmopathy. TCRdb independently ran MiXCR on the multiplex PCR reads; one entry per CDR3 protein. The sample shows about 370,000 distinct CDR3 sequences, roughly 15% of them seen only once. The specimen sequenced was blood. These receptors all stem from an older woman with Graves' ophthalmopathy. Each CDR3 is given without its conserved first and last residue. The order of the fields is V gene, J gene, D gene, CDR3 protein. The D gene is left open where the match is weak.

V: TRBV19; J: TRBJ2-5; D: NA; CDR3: ASSPQGNGETQY
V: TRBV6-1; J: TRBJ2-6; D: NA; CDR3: ASSAPPGRNSGANVLT
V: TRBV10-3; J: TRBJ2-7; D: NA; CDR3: AIRPSFSSYEQY
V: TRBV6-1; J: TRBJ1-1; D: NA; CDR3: ASKQGVTEAF
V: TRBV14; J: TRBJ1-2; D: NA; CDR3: ASSQERRRVQGYGYT
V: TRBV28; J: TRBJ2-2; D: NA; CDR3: ASKKGLTRNTGELF
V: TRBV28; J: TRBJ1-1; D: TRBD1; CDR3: ASIHRGRPF
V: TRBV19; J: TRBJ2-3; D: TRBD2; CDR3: ASRRDGVTGLAGRTDTQY
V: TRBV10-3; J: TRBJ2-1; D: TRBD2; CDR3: AISQGGTTIKGQF
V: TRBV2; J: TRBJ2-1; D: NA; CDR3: ASLPLVWGNEQF
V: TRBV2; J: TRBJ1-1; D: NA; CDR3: ASSGPTPGTEAF
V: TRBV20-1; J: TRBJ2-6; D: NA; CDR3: SADHTRAGANVLT
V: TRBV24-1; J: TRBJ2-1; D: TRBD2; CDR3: ATSDRREGPFNEQF
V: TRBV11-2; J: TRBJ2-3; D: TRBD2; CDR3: ASSLDPSGRATTDTQY
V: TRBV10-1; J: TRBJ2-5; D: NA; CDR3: ASSEGYQETQY
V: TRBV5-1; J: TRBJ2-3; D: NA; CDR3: ASSLVSDTQY
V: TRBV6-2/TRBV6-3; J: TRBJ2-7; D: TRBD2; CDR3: ASRAGTSFYEQY
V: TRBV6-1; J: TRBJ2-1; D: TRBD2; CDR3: ASSQTSGRAFYNEQF
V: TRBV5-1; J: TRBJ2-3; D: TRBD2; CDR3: ASSPGLATTDTQY
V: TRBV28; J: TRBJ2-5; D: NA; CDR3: ASSFGNGFEY
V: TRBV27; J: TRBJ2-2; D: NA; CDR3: ASSERGFGELF
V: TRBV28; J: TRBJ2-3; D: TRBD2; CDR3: ASSSGLAGQDTQY
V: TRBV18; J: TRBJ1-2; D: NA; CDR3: ASSPQGGSNYGYT
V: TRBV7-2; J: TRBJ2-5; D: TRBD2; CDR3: ASSLGGSGWETQY